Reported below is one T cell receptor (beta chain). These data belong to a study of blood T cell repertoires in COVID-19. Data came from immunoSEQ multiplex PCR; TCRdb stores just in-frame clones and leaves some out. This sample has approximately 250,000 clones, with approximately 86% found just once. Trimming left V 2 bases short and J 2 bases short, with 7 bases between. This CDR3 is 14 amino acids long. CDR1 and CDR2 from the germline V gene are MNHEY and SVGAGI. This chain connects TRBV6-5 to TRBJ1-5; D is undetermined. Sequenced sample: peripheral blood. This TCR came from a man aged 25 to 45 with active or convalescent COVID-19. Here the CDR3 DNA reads TGTGCCAGCAGTTACAGGGAGGGCAATCAGCCCCAGCATTTT. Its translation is CASSYREGNQPQHF.